The 6 T cell receptor beta chains below were found in one sample sequenced in a study of Graves' ophthalmopathy and Graves' hyperthyroidism. Transcripts of RNA were the source for amplifying TCR beta CDR3 regions. HTBI primers served in a first-round RT-PCR, which a second-round multiplex PCR followed. One entry per CDR3 protein results from TCRdb running MiXCR on the multiplex PCR reads. This sample yields approximately 410,000 distinct CDR3 sequences, of which just over 15% are seen a single time; roughly 7% belongs to the top ten. The sequenced material came from peripheral blood. The source is a woman between 18 and 30 years old with stable Graves' hyperthyroidism.

The gene calls are TRBV2 and TRBJ1-1; D remains unclear. The CDR3 is made up of 13 amino acids. The germline V gene has CDR1 SNHLY and CDR2 FYNNEI. Trimming removed 4 bases from V and 4 bases from J, with 10 bases in between. The CDR3 loop reads CASSARLSTEAFF. Written as DNA, the CDR3 is TGTGCCAGCAGTGCCAGGTTGTCCACTGAAGCTTTCTTT. Drawing the rest from reference TRBV2 and TRBJ1-1, the complete variable domain is EPEVTQTPSHQVTQMGQEVILRCVPISNHLYFYWYRQILGQKVEFLVSFYNNEISEKSEIFDDQFSVERPDGSNFTLKIRSTKLEDSAMYFCASSARLSTEAFFGQGTRLTVV.

The sample holds many counts of this clonotype. The V and J genes are TRBV6-2 or TRBV6-3 and TRBJ2-7, with 10 bases fitting TRBD1. The CDR3 totals 15 residues. V shed 4 bases and J 3 bases; nucleotides not matched to a gene: 6. Germline CDR1 MNHEY, CDR2 SVGEGT. The CDR3 here is CASSLTGTGVYEQYF. The CDR3 DNA reads TGTGCCAGCAGTTTGACCGGGACAGGGGTCTACGAGCAGTACTTC.

Many counts were recorded for this clonotype. In DNA, the CDR3 is TGTGCCAGTCAGGGGGTAGCGGGGACTTCCTACGAGCAGTACTTC. Protein product: CASQGVAGTSYEQYF. The chain combines TRBV6-1 with TRBJ2-7; perhaps TRBD2 as D (8 bases). The V end lost 9 bases, the J end lost 1 base, and 19 bases lay between the germline ends. Germline CDR1 MNHNS, CDR2 SASEGT. The CDR3 consists of 15 residues.

This clonotype occurred many times. The gene calls are TRBV6-1 and TRBJ1-5, with D perhaps TRBD1 (6 bases). Trimming left V 6 bases short and J 3 bases short, with 9 bases between. The CDR3 is made up of 13 amino acids. CDR1 MNHNS and CDR2 SASEGT come from the germline V gene. The DNA for the CDR3 is TGTGCCAGCAGAGACAGGATCAATCAGCCCCAGCATTTT. Its translation is CASRDRINQPQHF.

This clonotype has at least ten counts. The rearrangement joins TRBV19 to TRBJ1-2; TRBD1 agrees at 7 bases. This CDR3 region has 12 residues. Germline V lookup: CDR1 LNHDA, CDR2 SQIVND (reference sequence). Germline trimming cut 11 bases from V and 5 bases from J; bases unmatched to any gene: 8. In DNA, the CDR3 is TGTGCCTCCTCGGGACAGATGTATGGCTACACCTTC. Its protein product is CASSGQMYGYTF.

This clonotype was counted once. The V call is TRBV20-1, the J call TRBJ2-5; 8 nucleotides agree with TRBD2. The CDR3 spans 16 residues. Per the germline V gene, CDR1 is DFQATT and CDR2 is SNEGSKA (reference sequence). V gave up 0 bases and J gave up 5 bases; unmatched junction bases: 11. For the CDR3, the DNA is TGCAGTGCTAGAGATGGAAAGCGGGAGATTTGGGAGACCCAGTACTTC. It translates to CSARDGKREIWETQYF.